This TCR beta chain was identified in a study of T cell responses to AZD1222 COVID-19 vaccine. Study conclusions and caveats: Clonal diversity was possibly underestimated, and white British individuals and females predominated among donors. Repertoires were sampled only after the peak T cell response. Close to half of all spike-specific TCRs reportedly target regions of the variants that are unmutated.

In the case of this clone: What it recognizes is unknown.

Only in-frame clones appear in the TCRdb table, and some are missing; sequencing was by immunoSEQ multiplex PCR. The sample lists roughly 150,000 clones; approximately 90% were seen once. The CDR3 extends over 14 amino acids. V lost 6 bases and J 2 bases, leaving 14 bases between the germline ends. Germline CDR1 and CDR2: SGHAT and FQNNGV. Specimen: peripheral blood, collected 28 days after the second AZD1222 dose. This TCR was sampled from an adult who received the AZD1222 COVID-19 vaccine. The chain is built from TRBV11-2 and TRBJ2-7, with D perhaps given as TRBD1 or TRBD2 (5 bases each). The CDR3 DNA reads TGTGCCAGCAGTCTCGGGACGTCAGCCTACGAGCAGTACTTC. This sequence encodes CASSLGTSAYEQYF.